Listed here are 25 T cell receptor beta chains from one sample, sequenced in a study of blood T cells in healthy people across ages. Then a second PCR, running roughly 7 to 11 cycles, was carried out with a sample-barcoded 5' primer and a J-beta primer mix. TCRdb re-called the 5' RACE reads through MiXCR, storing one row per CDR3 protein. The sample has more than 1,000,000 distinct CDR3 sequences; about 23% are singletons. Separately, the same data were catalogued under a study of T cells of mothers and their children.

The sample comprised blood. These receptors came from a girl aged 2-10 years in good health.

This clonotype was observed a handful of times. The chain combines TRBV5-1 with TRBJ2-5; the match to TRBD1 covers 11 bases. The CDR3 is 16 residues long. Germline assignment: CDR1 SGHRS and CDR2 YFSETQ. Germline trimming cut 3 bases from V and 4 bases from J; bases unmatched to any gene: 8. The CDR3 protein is CASSSLGQGALETQYF. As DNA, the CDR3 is TGCGCCAGCAGCTCTCTTGGACAGGGGGCCTTAGAGACCCAGTACTTC.

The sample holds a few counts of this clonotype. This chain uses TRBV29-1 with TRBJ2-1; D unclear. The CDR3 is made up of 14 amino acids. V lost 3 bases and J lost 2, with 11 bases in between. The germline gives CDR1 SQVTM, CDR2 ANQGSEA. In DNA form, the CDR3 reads TGCAGCGTTGACCTCGCTGGAGCCTACAATGAGCAGTTCTTC. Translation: CSVDLAGAYNEQFF.

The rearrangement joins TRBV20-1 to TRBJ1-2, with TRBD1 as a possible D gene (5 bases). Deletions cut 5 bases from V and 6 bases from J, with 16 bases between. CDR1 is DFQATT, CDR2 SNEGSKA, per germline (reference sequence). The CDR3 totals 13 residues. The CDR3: CSAFPLDTDGYTF. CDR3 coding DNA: TGCAGTGCTTTCCCCCTGGACACGGATGGCTACACCTTC.

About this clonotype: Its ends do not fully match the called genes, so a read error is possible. The CDR3: CASSLPLLGQTQYF. The CDR3 DNA follows: TGTGCCAGCAGCTTACCTCTCCTAGGCCAGACCCAGTACTTT. This sequence joins TRBV7-2 and TRBJ2-3; D is unclear. The CDR3 has 14 residues. CDR1 and CDR2 from the germline V gene are SGHTA and FQGNSA.

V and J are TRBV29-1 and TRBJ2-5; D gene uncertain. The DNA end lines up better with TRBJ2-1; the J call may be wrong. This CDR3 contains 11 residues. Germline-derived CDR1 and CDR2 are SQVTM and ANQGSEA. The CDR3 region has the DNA TGCAGCGTTATCCGGGCGTATGAGCAGTTCTTC. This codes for CSVIRAYEQFF.

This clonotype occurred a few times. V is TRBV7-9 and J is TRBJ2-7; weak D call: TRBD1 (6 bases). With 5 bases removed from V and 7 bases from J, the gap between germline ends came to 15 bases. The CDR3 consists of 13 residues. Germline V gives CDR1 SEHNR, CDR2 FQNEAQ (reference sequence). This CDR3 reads CASSPRTVQEQYF. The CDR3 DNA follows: TGTGCCAGCAGCCCGAGGACAGTTCAGGAGCAGTACTTC. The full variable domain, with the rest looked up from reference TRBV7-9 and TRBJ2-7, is DTGVSQNPRHKITKRGQNVTFRCDPISEHNRLYWYRQTLGQGPEFLTYFQNEAQLEKSRLLSDRFSAERPKGSFSTLEIQRTEQGDSAMYLCASSPRTVQEQYFGPGTRLTVT.

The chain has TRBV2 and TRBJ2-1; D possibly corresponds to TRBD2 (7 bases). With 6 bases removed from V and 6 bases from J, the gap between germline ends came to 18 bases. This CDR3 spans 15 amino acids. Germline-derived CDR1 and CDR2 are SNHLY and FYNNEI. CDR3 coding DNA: TGTGCCAGCAGCCTACGGGGGGCAATAGGCAATGAGCAGTTCTTC. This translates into CASSLRGAIGNEQFF.

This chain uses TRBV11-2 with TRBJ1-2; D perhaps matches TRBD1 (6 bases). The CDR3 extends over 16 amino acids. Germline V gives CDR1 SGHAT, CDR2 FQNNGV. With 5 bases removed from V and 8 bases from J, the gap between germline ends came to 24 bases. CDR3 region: CASSLLGQNSPSGYTF. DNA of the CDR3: TGTGCCAGCAGCCTCCTAGGACAGAACTCCCCAAGCGGCTACACCTTC.

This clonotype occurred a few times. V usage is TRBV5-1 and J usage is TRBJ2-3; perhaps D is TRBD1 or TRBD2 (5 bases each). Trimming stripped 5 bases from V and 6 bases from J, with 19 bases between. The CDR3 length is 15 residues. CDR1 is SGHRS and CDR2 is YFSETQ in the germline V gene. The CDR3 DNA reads TGCGCCAGCAGTATTCGTGACTCTGGGACGGATACGCAGTATTTT. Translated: CASSIRDSGTDTQYF.

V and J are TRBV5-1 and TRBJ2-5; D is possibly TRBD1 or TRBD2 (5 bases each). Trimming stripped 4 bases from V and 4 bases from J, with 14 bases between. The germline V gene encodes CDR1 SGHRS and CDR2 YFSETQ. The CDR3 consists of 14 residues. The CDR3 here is CASSVSGRAETQYF. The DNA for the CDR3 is TGCGCCAGCAGCGTATCGGGACGGGCAGAGACCCAGTACTTC.

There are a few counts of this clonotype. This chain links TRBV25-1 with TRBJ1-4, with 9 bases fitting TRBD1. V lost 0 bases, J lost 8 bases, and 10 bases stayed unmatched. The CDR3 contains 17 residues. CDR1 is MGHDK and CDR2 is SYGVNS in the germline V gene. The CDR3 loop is CASSEYFDGTGPEKLFF. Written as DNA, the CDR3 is TGTGCCAGCAGTGAATATTTTGACGGGACAGGGCCCGAAAAACTGTTTTTT. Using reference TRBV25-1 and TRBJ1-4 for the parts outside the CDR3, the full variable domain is EADIYQTPRYLVIGTGKKITLECSQTMGHDKMYWYQQDPGMELHLIHYSYGVNSTEKGDLSSESTVSRIRTEHFPLTLESARPSHTSQYLCASSEYFDGTGPEKLFFGSGTQLSVL.

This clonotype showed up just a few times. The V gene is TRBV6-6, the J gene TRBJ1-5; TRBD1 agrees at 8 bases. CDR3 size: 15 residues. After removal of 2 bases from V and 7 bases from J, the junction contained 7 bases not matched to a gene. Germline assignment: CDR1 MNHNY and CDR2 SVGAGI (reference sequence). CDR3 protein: CASSYPPGQEQPQHF. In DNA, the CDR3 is TGTGCCAGCAGTTACCCCCCGGGACAGGAACAGCCCCAGCATTTT.

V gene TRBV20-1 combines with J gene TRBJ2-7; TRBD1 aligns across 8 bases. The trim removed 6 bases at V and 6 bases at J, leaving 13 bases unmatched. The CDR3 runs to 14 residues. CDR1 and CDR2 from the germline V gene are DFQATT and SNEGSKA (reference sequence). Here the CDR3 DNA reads TGCAGTGCCCTTAAACTGACAGGGGTAGTCGAGCAGTACTTC. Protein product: CSALKLTGVVEQYF.

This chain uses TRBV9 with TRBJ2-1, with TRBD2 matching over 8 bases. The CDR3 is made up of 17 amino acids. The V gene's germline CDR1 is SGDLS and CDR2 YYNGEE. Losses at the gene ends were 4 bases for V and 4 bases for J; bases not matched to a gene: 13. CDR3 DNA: TGTGCCAGCAGCCTTCGACACACCGGGACTAGATACAATGAGCAGTTCTTC. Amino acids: CASSLRHTGTRYNEQFF.

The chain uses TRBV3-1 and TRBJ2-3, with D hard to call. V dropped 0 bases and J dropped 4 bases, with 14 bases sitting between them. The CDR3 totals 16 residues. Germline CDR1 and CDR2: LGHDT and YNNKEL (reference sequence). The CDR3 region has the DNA TGTGCCAGCAGCCAAGATCCGTCTCCAGTTGCAGATACGCAGTATTTT. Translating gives CASSQDPSPVADTQYF.

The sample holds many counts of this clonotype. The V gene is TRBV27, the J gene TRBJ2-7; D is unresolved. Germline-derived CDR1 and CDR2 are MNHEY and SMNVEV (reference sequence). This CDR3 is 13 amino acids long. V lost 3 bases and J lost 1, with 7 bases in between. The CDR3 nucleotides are TGTGCCAGCAGTTTGAGCGCATCCTACGAGCAGTACTTC. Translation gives CASSLSASYEQYF.

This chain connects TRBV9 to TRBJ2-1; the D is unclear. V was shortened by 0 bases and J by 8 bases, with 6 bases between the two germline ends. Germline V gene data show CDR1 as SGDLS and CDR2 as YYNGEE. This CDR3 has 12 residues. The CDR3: CASSVARDEQFF. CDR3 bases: TGTGCCAGCAGCGTAGCTCGCGATGAGCAGTTCTTC.

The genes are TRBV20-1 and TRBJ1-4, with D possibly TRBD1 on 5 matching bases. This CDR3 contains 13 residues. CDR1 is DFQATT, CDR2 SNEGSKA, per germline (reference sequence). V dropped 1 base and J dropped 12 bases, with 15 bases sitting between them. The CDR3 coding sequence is TGCAGTGCTAGAGCGGTCGTGGGGCCCCAACTGTTTTTT. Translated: CSARAVVGPQLFF.

Written as DNA, the CDR3 is TGCAGCGTTCGGTTTCTCGGGACAGGAGGAGAAAAACTGTTTTTT. This codes for CSVRFLGTGGEKLFF. The V gene is TRBV29-1, the J gene TRBJ1-4, with TRBD1 matching 8 bases. This CDR3 is 15 amino acids long. Trimming at V came to 5 bases and at J to 8 bases, leaving 13 bases not matched to a gene. CDR1 is SQVTM, CDR2 ANQGSEA, per germline.

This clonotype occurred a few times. Here the CDR3 reads CSAIDRVTSGAYNEQFF. CDR3 sequence (DNA): TGCAGTGCTATTGACAGGGTAACTAGCGGGGCATACAATGAGCAGTTCTTC. This chain connects TRBV20-1 to TRBJ2-1, with TRBD2 matching 10 bases. Trimming took 4 bases from V and 4 from J; bases not matched to a gene: 13. CDR1 and CDR2 (germline): DFQATT, SNEGSKA (reference sequence). CDR3 size: 17 residues.

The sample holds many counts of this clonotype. The CDR3 DNA sequence: TGCAGTGCTACTAGACGGAACACTGAAGCTTTCTTT. Translation gives CSATRRNTEAFF. V usage is TRBV20-1 and J usage is TRBJ1-1, with D hard to call. Trimming took 4 bases from V and 1 from J, leaving 7 bases between them. CDR1 is DFQATT, CDR2 SNEGSKA, per germline (reference sequence). The CDR3 loop spans 12 amino acids.

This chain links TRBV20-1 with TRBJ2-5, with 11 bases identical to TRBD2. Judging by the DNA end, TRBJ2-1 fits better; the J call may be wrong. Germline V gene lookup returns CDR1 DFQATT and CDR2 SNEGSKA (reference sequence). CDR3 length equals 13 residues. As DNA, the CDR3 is TGCAGTGCTGGAACACTAGCGGGAGATGAGCAGTTCTTC. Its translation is CSAGTLAGDEQFF.

The CDR3 bases are TGTGCCAGCGTGGGAATGTGGGGGCCCGACTCGAACTATGGCTACACCTTC. Amino acids: CASVGMWGPDSNYGYTF. The chain links TRBV6-1 to TRBJ1-2; weak D call: TRBD1 (6 bases). The CDR3 length is 17 residues. Germline values: CDR1 MNHNS, CDR2 SASEGT. Trimming removed 8 bases at V and 2 bases at J, with 24 bases between.

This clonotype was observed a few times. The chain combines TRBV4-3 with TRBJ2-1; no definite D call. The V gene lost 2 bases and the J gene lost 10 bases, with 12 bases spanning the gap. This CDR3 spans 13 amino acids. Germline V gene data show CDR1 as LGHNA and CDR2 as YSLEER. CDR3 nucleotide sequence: TGCGCCAGCAGCCAATCTTTAACTCGGGAGCAGTTCTTC. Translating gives CASSQSLTREQFF.

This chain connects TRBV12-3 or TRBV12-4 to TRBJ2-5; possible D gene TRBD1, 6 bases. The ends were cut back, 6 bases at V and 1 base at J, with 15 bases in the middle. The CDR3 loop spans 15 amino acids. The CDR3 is CASRPFQGSQETQYF. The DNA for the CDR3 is TGTGCCAGCAGACCCTTCCAGGGGAGCCAAGAGACCCAGTACTTC.